This T cell receptor (beta chain) was documented in a study of blood T cell repertoires in COVID-19 (dated by TCRdb to about 2020). With regard to the full study: Samples covering the acute and convalescent phases of COVID-19 were provided by collaborators in the United States, Italy and Spain. Sample metadata almost always included a de-identified subject ID, COVID-19 status, age in years and sex. Where HLA class I and class II types were available, the types were taken from metadata supplied by the sample provider, not from assay-based typing. The samples were drawn from two sources: the first 160 participants of the ongoing ImmuneRACE study, and 1,000 to 1,500 subjects contributed by 6 global collaborators. The material from the prospective study consisted of cDNA or gDNA derived from T cells, B-cell-depleted T cells, or PBMCs. The repertoires were made available in a free public database intended to serve as a resource for research on the immune response to SARS-CoV-2. Deeply sampled blood TCRbeta repertoires from subjects exposed to, actively infected with, or recovered from COVID-19 were included in the dataset. Broader findings and caveats from the paper: The amount of clinical and demographic metadata varied by source and participant and was provided uncurated.

TCRbeta CDR3 regions were amplified from genomic DNA using the immunoSEQ Assay, a bias-controlled multiplex PCR. The paper's processing steps were these. Nucleated cell counts per sample were estimated from amplification of reference gene primers within the assay. To quantify the absolute abundance of each unique TCRbeta CDR3 rearrangement, sequence reads were collapsed and filtered. For each sample, productive Simpson clonality was calculated as the square root of Simpson's diversity index over productive rearrangements. TCRdb took this table from immuneACCESS and kept in-frame rearrangements with V and J called. Such tables lack part of the clones; where checked against another copy, unresolved V genes explain under half of the gap, and the rest is unexplained. V, J and clone size are taken as reported in that table, and D and trimming were inferred from the DNA itself. Counted in this sample were 65,000 to 85,000 clones; about four fifths of them appeared once. The ten largest clones add up to roughly 5.9% of the sample.

The collaborating institutions used their own protocols to collect whole blood in K2EDTA tubes. For TCRbeta analysis, collaborators shipped samples in one of three forms: frozen whole blood, isolated PBMCs, or DNA extracted from either of those sample types. From cysteine to phenylalanine, the CDR3 is 15 amino acids long. This entry keeps only the CDR3 DNA: 45 bases, framed from base 1. The trim is 1 base for V and 1 base for J, with a gap of 10 bases between the germline ends. The germline V gene supplies CDR1 SGHTA and CDR2 FQGNSA. On this clone itself: Its cognate antigen has yet to be identified. Base qualities are not provided; no much larger clone lies one nucleotide away.

Sequenced material: peripheral blood. The rearranged segments are TRBV7-2 and TRBJ1-1; possibly the D gene is TRBD1, per 5 matching bases. The origin of this receptor is a woman aged 80 or over with active or convalescent COVID-19. The CDR3 protein is CASSLGWGGNTEAFF. The bases read TGTGCCAGCAGCTTAGGCTGGGGGGGGAACACTGAAGCTTTCTTT.